A single sample gave rise to the 22 T cell receptor beta chains below, sequenced in a study of CD8+CD57+ T cells in acquired aplastic anemia (dated by TCRdb to between 2018 and 2020). Sequenced on an Illumina HiSeq 2000. Profiling of TCR beta VDJ combinations and CDR3 sequences used genomic DNA as the template. TCRdb trimmed public reads at Q25 via fastp, called clones via MiXCR and kept in-frame beta chains. Rows with a matching CDR3 protein are joined into one entry that keeps the most common DNA and genes. In this sample the table shows 150,000 or so distinct CDR3 sequences, roughly 48% of which occur a single time. The ten largest clones add up to more than 1% of the sample. The patients picked for sequencing were ones in whom flow cytometry had shown an expansion of CD8+CD57+ cells. The sample was sorted CD4+, CD8+, or CD8+CD57+ T cells (not recorded which) from PBMCs. All receptors come from a human donor with aplastic anemia.

The chain uses TRBV10-3 and TRBJ2-3; 11 bases fit TRBD2. Germline V gene data show CDR1 as ENHRY and CDR2 as SYGVKD. This CDR3 contains 16 residues. V gave up 8 bases and J gave up 11 bases; unmatched junction bases: 18. This chain's CDR3 is CAIAQGSSGGAGEQYF. In DNA form, the CDR3 reads TGTGCCATCGCCCAAGGGAGTAGCGGGGGGGCAGGTGAGCAGTATTTT.

The gene calls are TRBV6-5 and TRBJ2-5; a weak D match, TRBD1 (5 bases). CDR1 is MNHEY and CDR2 is SVGAGI in the germline V gene. This CDR3 region has 13 residues. V shed 2 bases and J shed 4 bases, with 8 bases lying between them. The CDR3 DNA follows: TGTGCCAGCAGTTACATAAGGGGAGAGACCCAGTACTTC. This gives the protein CASSYIRGETQYF.

This clonotype appeared many times. The chain recombines TRBV6-1 with TRBJ2-2; no clear D. Germline V lookup: CDR1 MNHNS, CDR2 SASEGT. This CDR3 is built from 13 residues. Trimming cost V 7 bases and J 2 bases, with 8 bases left between them. The CDR3 coding sequence is TGTGCCAGCACCATCAGCAACACCGGGGAGCTGTTTTTT. Protein: CASTISNTGELFF.

This clonotype was seen many times. CDR3 sequence: CASSQLDTYEQYF. The CDR3 DNA reads as TGCGCCAGCAGCCAACTAGATACCTACGAGCAGTACTTC. The chain joins TRBV4-1 to TRBJ2-7; no clear D. V was pared by 2 bases and J by 2 bases, with 7 bases between. Germline CDR1 MGHRA, CDR2 YSYEKL. The CDR3 totals 13 residues.

The chain is built from TRBV20-1 and TRBJ2-5; 9 positions agree with TRBD1. This CDR3 is built from 13 residues. With 6 bases clipped from V and 4 bases from J, the junction kept 6 bases outside the gene matches. Germline lookup yields CDR1 DFQATT and CDR2 SNEGSKA (reference sequence). The CDR3 DNA reads as TGCAGTGCCCCGGGACAGGGTGGAGAGACCCAGTACTTC. Translation: CSAPGQGGETQYF.

In the case of this clonotype: Given a much more abundant clone one base away, this may be a read error. The chain recombines TRBV6-1 with TRBJ2-7; 10 bases line up with TRBD2. With V trimmed by 5 bases and J by 3 bases, 7 bases remained unmatched. CDR1 and CDR2 from the germline V gene are MNHNS and SASEGT. The CDR3 is 15 residues long. The CDR3 reads CASSPGLAVIYEQYF. The CDR3 DNA is TGTGCCAGCAGTCCCGGACTAGCGGTTATCTACGAGCAGTACTTC.

The V gene is TRBV7-2, the J gene TRBJ1-1; no definite D call. The CDR3 length is 12 residues. V lost 6 bases, J lost 6 bases, and 11 bases lay in between. CDR1 is SGHTA, CDR2 FQGNSA, per germline. The CDR3 DNA reads TGTGCCAGCAGTCTACCCCCCTCTGAAGCTTTCTTT. Its translation is CASSLPPSEAFF.

The V and J genes are TRBV14 and TRBJ1-2; no firm D call. Germline CDR1 is SGHDN and CDR2 is FVKESK. V was clipped by 0 bases and J by 0 bases, with 8 bases between them. The CDR3 is 15 amino acids. The CDR3 sequence is CASSQDRTANYGYTF. In nucleotides, the CDR3 is TGTGCCAGCAGCCAAGATCGAACAGCTAACTATGGCTACACCTTC.

This clonotype showed up many times. The chain couples TRBV10-3 to TRBJ1-1; 8 bases match TRBD1. Per germline, CDR1 ENHRY and CDR2 SYGVKD. V shed 10 bases, J shed 0 bases, and the junction held 1 base outside the gene matches. The CDR3 runs to 12 residues. The CDR3 region has the DNA TGTGCCACCAGGGGGCTGAACACTGAAGCTTTCTTT. The encoded protein is CATRGLNTEAFF.

This clonotype was recorded many times. The chain combines TRBV11-2 with TRBJ2-1, with 13 positions matching TRBD2. Germline lookup yields CDR1 SGHAT and CDR2 FQNNGV. The CDR3 has 17 residues. V trimming: 5 bases; J trimming: 2 bases; junction bases outside the gene matches: 6. CDR3 region: CASSTLTSGGPYNEQFF. DNA for the CDR3: TGTGCCAGCAGCACCCTGACTAGCGGGGGGCCCTACAATGAGCAGTTCTTC.

This rearrangement joins TRBV16 to TRBJ2-1; tentative D call: TRBD2 (5 bases). The CDR3 totals 16 residues. Germline V gives CDR1 KGHSY, CDR2 FQNENV. Trimming removed 2 bases at V and 6 bases at J, with 17 bases between. The CDR3 DNA reads TGTGCCAGCAGCCAAAGCGCGGGCGGGCTTATCAATGAGCAGTTCTTC. Its protein product is CASSQSAGGLINEQFF. Supplemented by reference TRBV16 and TRBJ2-1, the full variable domain reads GEEVAQTPKHLVRGEGQKAKLYCAPIKGHSYVFWYQQVLKNEFKFLISFQNENVFDETGMPKERFSAKCLPNSPCSLEIQATKLEDSAVYFCASSQSAGGLINEQFFGPGTRLTVL.

The table lists this clonotype with many counts. J is TRBJ1-1 and V is TRBV2; D uncertain. The CDR3 contains 13 residues. V lost 6 bases and J 5 bases, leaving 13 bases between the germline ends. Per the germline V gene, CDR1 is SNHLY and CDR2 is FYNNEI. CDR3 amino acids: CASRASVHTEAFF. The CDR3 coding sequence is TGTGCCAGCAGAGCGAGCGTGCATACTGAAGCTTTCTTT. Looking up the rest from reference TRBV2 and TRBJ1-1 gives the full variable domain: EPEVTQTPSHQVTQMGQEVILRCVPISNHLYFYWYRQILGQKVEFLVSFYNNEISEKSEIFDDQFSVERPDGSNFTLKIRSTKLEDSAMYFCASRASVHTEAFFGQGTRLTVV.

This clonotype was recorded at least ten times. The rearrangement uses TRBV9 and TRBJ1-6; D possibly corresponds to TRBD1 (6 bases). The CDR3 consists of 14 residues. Germline lookup yields CDR1 SGDLS and CDR2 YYNGEE. Trimming pared 2 bases from V and 6 bases from J, leaving 9 bases between. In DNA form, the CDR3 reads TGTGCCAGCAGCGTCGGGGGGGCTAATTCACCCCTCCACTTT. Translating it yields CASSVGGANSPLHF.

The sample holds many counts of this clonotype. V gene TRBV16 combines with J gene TRBJ1-2; the match to TRBD1 covers 8 bases. The V segment lost 0 bases and the J segment 0 bases; nucleotides outside the gene matches: 12. Germline loops: CDR1 KGHSY, CDR2 FQNENV. The CDR3 contains 19 residues. In nucleotides, the CDR3 is TGTGCCAGCAGCCAATCCAGAGGGCAGGGGGCTCAAACTAACTATGGCTACACCTTC. Protein product: CASSQSRGQGAQTNYGYTF. The full variable domain, rest sourced from reference TRBV16 and TRBJ1-2, is GEEVAQTPKHLVRGEGQKAKLYCAPIKGHSYVFWYQQVLKNEFKFLISFQNENVFDETGMPKERFSAKCLPNSPCSLEIQATKLEDSAVYFCASSQSRGQGAQTNYGYTFGSGTRLTVV.

This clonotype was seen at least ten times. The chain links TRBV2 to TRBJ2-1, with a possible D match to TRBD1 (6 bases). Germline V gives CDR1 SNHLY, CDR2 FYNNEI. V was shortened by 5 bases and J by 9 bases, with 17 bases between the two germline ends. The CDR3 has 14 amino acids. CDR3 loop: CASSRTDGLGEQFF. As DNA, the CDR3 is TGTGCCAGCAGTCGGACAGACGGTTTGGGTGAGCAGTTCTTC.

About this clonotype: Mismatch with germline at one junction end may stem from a read error. The chain links TRBV9 to TRBJ2-7, with D possibly being TRBD2 (6 bases). CDR1 SGDLS and CDR2 YYNGEE come from the germline V gene. This CDR3 is 15 amino acids long. Here the CDR3 reads CASSVEGRRVDEQYF. The CDR3 coding sequence is TGTGCCAGCAGCGTAGAGGGCAGGAGGGTTGACGAGCAGTACTTT.

Ten or more counts support this clonotype. The rearrangement uses TRBV10-3 and TRBJ2-1; 8 nucleotides agree with TRBD2. This CDR3 spans 16 amino acids. The junction had 10 bases not matched to a gene; V was cut back by 7 bases and J by 2 bases. The germline gives CDR1 ENHRY, CDR2 SYGVKD. The CDR3 reads CAITEGAGVPYNEQFF. CDR3 DNA: TGTGCCATCACGGAAGGAGCGGGGGTACCCTACAATGAGCAGTTCTTC.

There are many counts of this clonotype. V gene TRBV4-3 combines with J gene TRBJ2-3; no definite D call. Germline-derived CDR1 and CDR2 are LGHNA and YSLEER. V lost 4 bases and J lost 1, with 6 bases in between. The CDR3 length is 13 residues. In DNA, the CDR3 is TGCGCCAGCAGCCTGGTGGGCACAGATACGCAGTATTTT. This translates into CASSLVGTDTQYF.

The gene calls are TRBV6-5 and TRBJ2-5; D unclear. CDR3 length: 14 residues. The V end was cut by 2 bases, the J end by 8 bases, with 15 bases between. Germline lookup yields CDR1 MNHEY and CDR2 SVGAGI. The CDR3 DNA is TGTGCCAGCAGTTACGGTGCCAAAGATCGTACCCAGTACTTC. It is translated as CASSYGAKDRTQYF.

A remark on this clonotype: This sequence may be a read error, since a much larger clone differs from it by one base. The chain combines TRBV2 with TRBJ1-1, with D perhaps TRBD1 (5 bases). Germline loops: CDR1 SNHLY, CDR2 FYNNEI. V lost 6 bases, J lost 2 bases, and 13 bases lay in between. The CDR3 contains 14 residues. The chain's CDR3 is CASRTRGPNTEAFF. The CDR3 DNA is TGTGCCAGCAGGACACGGGGCCCAAACACTGAAGCTTTCTTT.

This clonotype showed up just a few times. V gene TRBV6-1 combines with J gene TRBJ1-4; a possible D gene is TRBD1 (6 bases). Looked up from germline, CDR1 is MNHNS and CDR2 is SASEGT. The V gene lost 1 base and the J gene lost 13 bases, with 19 bases spanning the gap. CDR3 size: 15 residues. CDR3 coding DNA: TGTGCCAGCAGTGAAGATTGGCAGGGGAGGGAAGGACTGTTTTTT. Its protein product is CASSEDWQGREGLFF.

The table lists this clonotype with many counts. The V and J genes are TRBV9 and TRBJ1-6, with D unclear. The germline gives CDR1 SGDLS, CDR2 YYNGEE. The length of the CDR3 is 12 residues. Trimming removed 2 bases from V and 8 bases from J, with 5 bases in between. CDR3 sequence: CASSVPDSPLHF. The CDR3 DNA is TGTGCCAGCAGCGTGCCGGATTCACCCCTCCACTTT.